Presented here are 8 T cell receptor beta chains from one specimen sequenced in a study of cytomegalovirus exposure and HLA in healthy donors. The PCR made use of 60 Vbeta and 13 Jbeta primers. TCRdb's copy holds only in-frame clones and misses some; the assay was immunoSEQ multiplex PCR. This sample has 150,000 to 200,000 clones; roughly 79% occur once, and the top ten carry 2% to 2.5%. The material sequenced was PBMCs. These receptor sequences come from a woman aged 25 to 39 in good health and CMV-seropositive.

The CDR3 loop reads CSVSPRSTEAFF. The CDR3, as DNA: TGCAGCGTTAGCCCGAGGTCTACTGAAGCTTTCTTT. The chain joins TRBV29-1 to TRBJ1-1; the D is unclear. Germline V CDR1 and CDR2: SQVTM, ANQGSEA. Trimming stripped 5 bases from V and 5 bases from J, with 12 bases between. The length of the CDR3 is 12 residues.

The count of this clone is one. The CDR3 is CASSFGRLAGGGNEQFF. CDR3 coding DNA: TGTGCCAGCAGCTTTGGGCGGCTAGCGGGAGGAGGCAATGAGCAGTTCTTC. The chain employs TRBV5-4 and TRBJ2-1; 11 positions agree with TRBD2. In germline, CDR1 is SGHNT, CDR2 YYREEE (reference sequence). CDR3 length equals 17 residues. The V segment lost 2 bases and the J segment 6 bases; nucleotides outside the gene matches: 10. Filled out from reference TRBV5-4 and TRBJ2-1, the complete variable domain reads ETGVTQSPTHLIKTRGQQVTLRCSSQSGHNTVSWYQQALGQGPQFIFQYYREEENGRGNFPPRFSGLQFPNYSSELNVNALELDDSALYLCASSFGRLAGGGNEQFFGPGTRLTVL.

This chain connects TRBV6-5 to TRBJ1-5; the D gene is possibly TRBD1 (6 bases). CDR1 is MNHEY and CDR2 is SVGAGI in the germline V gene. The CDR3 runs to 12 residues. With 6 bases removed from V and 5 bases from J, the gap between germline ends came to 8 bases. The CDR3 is CASSHRDQPQHF. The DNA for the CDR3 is TGTGCCAGCAGCCACAGGGATCAGCCCCAGCATTTT.

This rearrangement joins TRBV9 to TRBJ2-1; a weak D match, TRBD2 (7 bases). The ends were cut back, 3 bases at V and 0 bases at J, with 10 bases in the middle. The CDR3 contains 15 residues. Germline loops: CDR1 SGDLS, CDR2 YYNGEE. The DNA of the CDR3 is TGTGCCAGCAGCGGGGAGGGGGGCTCCTACAATGAGCAGTTCTTC. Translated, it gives CASSGEGGSYNEQFF.

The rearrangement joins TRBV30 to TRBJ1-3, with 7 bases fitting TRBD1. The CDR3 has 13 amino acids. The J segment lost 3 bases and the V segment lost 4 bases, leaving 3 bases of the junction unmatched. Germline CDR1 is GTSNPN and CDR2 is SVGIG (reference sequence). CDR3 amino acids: CAWKGAGGNTIYF. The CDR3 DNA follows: TGTGCCTGGAAGGGGGCAGGTGGAAACACCATATATTTT.

For the CDR3, the DNA is TGTGCCAGCAAAGGGACAGTGGACTCCTACGAGCAGTACTTC. Its protein product is CASKGTVDSYEQYF. The chain joins TRBV21-1 to TRBJ2-7; the table's TRBD1 call for D was not verified on the DNA. TRBV21-1 constitutes a pseudogene. The CDR3 has 14 amino acids.

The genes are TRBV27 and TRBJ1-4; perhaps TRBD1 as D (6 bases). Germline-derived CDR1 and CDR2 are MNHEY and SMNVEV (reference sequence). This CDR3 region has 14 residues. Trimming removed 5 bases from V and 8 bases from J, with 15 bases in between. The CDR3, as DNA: TGTGCCAGCAGTGAGGGGGTCCTGGGGGAAAAACTGTTTTTT. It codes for CASSEGVLGEKLFF.

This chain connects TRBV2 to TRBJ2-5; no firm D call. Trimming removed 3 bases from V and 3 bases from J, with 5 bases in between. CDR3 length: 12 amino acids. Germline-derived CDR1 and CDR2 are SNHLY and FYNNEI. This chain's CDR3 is CASSEAKETQYF. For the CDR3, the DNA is TGTGCCAGCAGTGAGGCAAAAGAGACCCAGTACTTC. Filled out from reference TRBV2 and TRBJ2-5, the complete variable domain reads EPEVTQTPSHQVTQMGQEVILRCVPISNHLYFYWYRQILGQKVEFLVSFYNNEISEKSEIFDDQFSVERPDGSNFTLKIRSTKLEDSAMYFCASSEAKETQYFGPGTRLLVL.